Following are 30 T cell receptor beta chains from one sample sequenced in a study of cytomegalovirus exposure and HLA in healthy donors. PCR used 60 Vbeta primers and 13 Jbeta primers. The repertoire was sequenced with immunoSEQ multiplex PCR; TCRdb's copy has only in-frame clones and lacks some. Of 150,000 to 170,000 clones listed, approximately 72% were seen once; the top ten hold around 1.4%. The sample taken for sequencing was PBMCs. These receptor sequences come from a man aged 18 to 30 in good health and CMV-seronegative.

The V call is TRBV29-1, the J call TRBJ2-3, with D possibly matching TRBD1 (6 bases). Trimming removed 7 bases from V and 3 bases from J, with 17 bases in between. The CDR3 sequence is 14 residues long. CDR1 SQVTM and CDR2 ANQGSEA come from the germline V gene. CDR3 in DNA: TGCAGCGGAATACAGGGTGCGAGAACAGATACGCAGTATTTT. Translating it yields CSGIQGARTDTQYF.

V is TRBV30 and J is TRBJ2-7; D remains ambiguous. The CDR3 runs 12 residues. V was clipped by 2 bases and J by 7 bases, with 12 bases between them. Germline lookup yields CDR1 GTSNPN and CDR2 SVGIG (reference sequence). Here the CDR3 reads CAWSYEFREQYF. The CDR3 nucleotides read TGTGCCTGGAGTTATGAGTTCCGGGAGCAGTACTTC.

This clone was seen a few times. The rearrangement links TRBV6-1 to TRBJ2-7, with D possibly being TRBD2 (6 bases). The CDR3 has 14 amino acids. The ends were cut back, 1 base at V and 7 bases at J, with 14 bases in the middle. CDR1 is MNHNS, CDR2 SASEGT, per germline. The CDR3 bases are TGTGCCAGCAGTGAAGGAGGGCGGGACTCAGAGCAGTACTTC. It is translated as CASSEGGRDSEQYF.

V and J are TRBV5-1 and TRBJ1-4; D uncertain. The length of the CDR3 is 15 residues. Trimming pared 4 bases from V and 4 bases from J, leaving 14 bases between. Germline-derived CDR1 and CDR2 are SGHRS and YFSETQ. The chain's CDR3 is CASSVVAGYNEKLFF. The CDR3 DNA reads TGCGCCAGCAGCGTCGTGGCGGGGTATAATGAAAAACTGTTTTTT.

This sequence joins TRBV7-9 and TRBJ1-1, with D unresolved. The CDR3 has 13 residues. V was pared by 3 bases and J by 3 bases, with 8 bases between. CDR1 and CDR2 from the germline V gene are SEHNR and FQNEAQ (reference sequence). CDR3 sequence (DNA): TGTGCCAGCAGCTTGTTAGAGCACACTGAAGCTTTCTTT. Amino acids: CASSLLEHTEAFF.

This chain links TRBV5-1 with TRBJ2-5, with TRBD1 identical over 7 bases. CDR3 size: 13 residues. The V segment lost 6 bases and the J segment 2 bases; nucleotides outside the gene matches: 4. The germline V gene encodes CDR1 SGHRS and CDR2 YFSETQ. Written as DNA, the CDR3 is TGCGCCAGCAACCCGGGACAGCAAGAGACCCAGTACTTC. Translated: CASNPGQQETQYF.

The CDR3 is CASSLGRGSTEAFF. CDR3 nucleotide sequence: TGTGCCAGCAGCTTGGGCCGAGGCAGCACTGAAGCTTTCTTT. The chain couples TRBV5-6 to TRBJ1-1; D unclear. Trimming removed 0 bases from V and 4 bases from J, with 10 bases in between. CDR1 SGHDT and CDR2 YYEEEE come from the germline V gene. There are 14 residues in the CDR3.

A single count supports this clone. The CDR3 spells CASSVERGGGRGENTGELFF. The CDR3 nucleotides are TGTGCCAGCAGCGTAGAGCGGGGGGGCGGGAGAGGGGAGAACACCGGGGAGCTGTTTTTT. This chain joins TRBV9 and TRBJ2-2, with TRBD2 matching 10 bases. The ends lost 0 bases at V and 1 base at J; junction bases unmatched: 12. The CDR3 contains 20 residues. The germline CDR1 and CDR2 sequences are SGDLS and YYNGEE.

This clone showed up just a few times. The chain employs TRBV29-1 and TRBJ1-2; D is perhaps TRBD1 (5 bases). The germline CDR1 and CDR2 sequences are SQVTM and ANQGSEA. V lost 4 bases and J lost 8, with 17 bases in between. The CDR3 runs 13 residues. The DNA of the CDR3 is TGCAGCGTTGTCCGATGGGGGGTTGGCGGCTACACCTTC. It codes for CSVVRWGVGGYTF.

This clone was counted only a few times. V usage is TRBV7-2 and J usage is TRBJ1-2; no clear D. Trimming cost V 1 base and J 4 bases, with 7 bases left between them. The germline CDR1 and CDR2 sequences are SGHTA and FQGNSA. The CDR3 extends over 13 amino acids. CDR3 coding DNA: TGTGCCAGCAGCTTAGACGGTCCCTATGGCTACACCTTC. This translates into CASSLDGPYGYTF.

This chain links TRBV7-6 with TRBJ2-5, with D perhaps TRBD1 (5 bases). V dropped 3 bases and J dropped 4 bases, with 12 bases sitting between them. This CDR3 is built from 14 residues. In germline, CDR1 is SGHVS, CDR2 FNYEAQ. The CDR3 bases are TGTGCCAGCAGCTTTCAAGGGGCTGGAGAGACCCAGTACTTC. Translation gives CASSFQGAGETQYF. Complete variable domain (other parts from reference TRBV7-6 and TRBJ2-5): GAGVSQSPRYKVTKRGQDVALRCDPISGHVSLYWYRQALGQGPEFLTYFNYEAQQDKSGLPNDRFSAERPEGSISTLTIQRTEQRDSAMYRCASSFQGAGETQYFGPGTRLLVL.

This chain links TRBV10-3 with TRBJ1-5; 7 bases match TRBD1. This CDR3 is built from 13 residues. From germline, CDR1 is ENHRY and CDR2 SYGVKD. Germline trimming cut 5 bases from V and 4 bases from J; bases unmatched to any gene: 2. This CDR3 is CAISRQGNQPQHF. For the CDR3, the DNA is TGTGCCATCAGTAGACAGGGAAATCAGCCCCAGCATTTT.

V and J are TRBV9 and TRBJ2-2, with 7 bases that match TRBD2. Trimming at V came to 5 bases and at J to 8 bases, leaving 3 bases not matched to a gene. The CDR3 consists of 12 residues. CDR1 and CDR2 (germline): SGDLS, YYNGEE. CDR3 sequence reads: CASRGLSGELFF. CDR3 DNA sequence: TGTGCCAGCAGGGGACTATCAGGGGAGCTGTTTTTT.

This chain links TRBV5-8 with TRBJ1-2; 8 nucleotides agree with TRBD1. There are 14 residues in the CDR3. Losses at the gene ends were 3 bases for V and 6 bases for J; bases not matched to a gene: 7. Germline loops: CDR1 SGHTS, CDR2 YDEGEE. The CDR3 bases are TGTGCCAGCAGCTCCCAGGGGGCGGTCGATGGCTACACCTTC. It codes for CASSSQGAVDGYTF.

The rearrangement uses TRBV2 and TRBJ1-1; 7 bases align to TRBD1. Germline values: CDR1 SNHLY, CDR2 FYNNEI. The junction had 10 bases not matched to a gene; V was cut back by 4 bases and J by 11 bases. This CDR3 is 13 amino acids long. The CDR3 nucleotides read TGTGCCAGCAGTGGGACACAGGGGAGAGGGGCTTTCTTT. This encodes CASSGTQGRGAFF.

This clone appeared a single time. The chain recombines TRBV28 with TRBJ2-5; TRBD1 might be the D (6 bases). Germline values: CDR1 MDHEN, CDR2 SYDVKM. V was clipped by 6 bases and J by 4 bases, with 9 bases between them. The CDR3 has 12 residues. CDR3 in DNA: TGTGCCAGCAGCGGGACAACAGAGACCCAGTACTTC. As protein: CASSGTTETQYF. Combining the CDR3 with reference TRBV28 and TRBJ2-5 gives the whole variable domain DVKVTQSSRYLVKRTGEKVFLECVQDMDHENMFWYRQDPGLGLRLIYFSYDVKMKEKGDIPEGYSVSREKKERFSLILESASTNQTSMYLCASSGTTETQYFGPGTRLLVL.

Notes on this clone: This specimen includes other DNA sequences encoding the same CDR3. The genes are TRBV27 and TRBJ2-7; TRBD2 aligns across 9 bases. The CDR3 contains 14 residues. With 2 bases clipped from V and 2 bases from J, the junction kept 1 base outside the gene matches. Per the germline V gene, CDR1 is MNHEY and CDR2 is SMNVEV (reference sequence). The CDR3 sequence is CASSLAGGPYEQYF. CDR3 nucleotides: TGTGCCAGCAGTTTAGCGGGAGGGCCCTACGAGCAGTACTTC.

The chain recombines TRBV18 with TRBJ2-1, with a possible D match to TRBD2 (5 bases). In germline, CDR1 is KGHSH, CDR2 LQKENI. Trimming removed 3 bases at V and 4 bases at J, with 13 bases between. This CDR3 comprises 15 residues. As DNA, the CDR3 is TGTGCCAGCTCACCTACCAGCGGCCCATACAATGAGCAGTTCTTC. Amino acids: CASSPTSGPYNEQFF.

V gene TRBV6-5 combines with J gene TRBJ2-7; tentative D call: TRBD2 (5 bases). Germline V CDR1 and CDR2: MNHEY, SVGAGI. This CDR3 region has 11 residues. V lost 6 bases, J lost 11 bases, and 14 bases lay in between. Written as DNA, the CDR3 is TGTGCCAGCAGGACCCTGAGCGGAGAGTACTTC. Translated: CASRTLSGEYF.

Notes on this clone: The sample carries other DNA sequences with the same CDR3. This chain links TRBV6-6 with TRBJ2-1; the D gene is possibly TRBD2 (6 bases). The CDR3 covers 15 residues. V was cut by 2 bases and J by 0 bases, with 8 bases left in between. Looked up from germline, CDR1 is MNHNY and CDR2 is SVGAGI (reference sequence). The CDR3 region has the DNA TGTGCCAGCAGTTACGGGGGAGGCTCCTACAATGAGCAGTTCTTC. Its protein product is CASSYGGGSYNEQFF.

The chain links TRBV11-2 to TRBJ2-7; 7 nucleotides agree with TRBD2. The CDR3 length is 16 residues. In germline, CDR1 is SGHAT, CDR2 FQNNGV. Losses at the gene ends were 4 bases for V and 1 base for J; bases not matched to a gene: 10. In DNA form, the CDR3 reads TGTGCCAGCAGCTCCCCTGGGGTTAGCGGGTCCTACGAGCAGTACTTC. It codes for CASSSPGVSGSYEQYF.

DNA for the CDR3: TGCGCCAGCAGCCAAGGCCAGGGGGCGCCGGAGAAAAAACTGTTTTTT. Its translation is CASSQGQGAPEKKLFF. The chain has TRBV4-3 and TRBJ1-4; 8 bases match TRBD1. V shed 1 base, J shed 9 bases, and the junction held 10 bases outside the gene matches. Germline-derived CDR1 and CDR2 are LGHNA and YSLEER. The CDR3 covers 16 residues.

Remarks on this clone: Additional DNA sequences in this sample encode the identical CDR3. The rearrangement joins TRBV27 to TRBJ2-7; tentative D call: TRBD2 (6 bases). Looked up from germline, CDR1 is MNHEY and CDR2 is SMNVEV (reference sequence). The CDR3 loop spans 13 amino acids. V was pared by 6 bases and J by 0 bases, with 9 bases between. The CDR3 spells CASSPGLSYEQYF. The CDR3 DNA follows: TGTGCCAGCAGCCCGGGACTCTCCTACGAGCAGTACTTC.

J is TRBJ1-4 and V is TRBV5-5; D gene unclear. V lost 0 bases and J lost 0, with 6 bases in between. Germline CDR1 SGHKS, CDR2 YYEKEE (reference sequence). The CDR3 totals 15 residues. CDR3 protein: CASSLVPATNEKLFF. CDR3 bases: TGTGCCAGCAGCTTGGTTCCAGCAACTAATGAAAAACTGTTTTTT.

This sequence joins TRBV7-2 and TRBJ2-7; 13 bases are a match to TRBD2. J gave up 7 bases and V 5 bases, and 11 bases lay outside the gene matches. The CDR3 extends over 16 amino acids. Germline loops: CDR1 SGHTA, CDR2 FQGNSA. CDR3 nucleotides: TGTGCCAGCAGCCCCGGCGGACTAGCGGGAGTGGGGGAGCAGTACTTC. Translated, it gives CASSPGGLAGVGEQYF.

The chain couples TRBV6-6 to TRBJ2-7; TRBD2 aligns across 7 bases. J was trimmed by 1 base and V by 2 bases; bases with no gene match: 5. This CDR3 region has 15 residues. Germline V gene lookup returns CDR1 MNHNY and CDR2 SVGAGI (reference sequence). In nucleotides, the CDR3 is TGTGCCAGCAGTTACCGAGCGGGGCTATCCTACGAGCAGTACTTC. Its protein is CASSYRAGLSYEQYF.

This clone has only one observation. The V call is TRBV15, the J call TRBJ2-5, with 9 bases lining up with TRBD2. Germline V gene sequence: CDR1 LNHNV, CDR2 YYDKDF (reference sequence). Trimming at V came to 0 bases and at J to 1 base, leaving 9 bases not matched to a gene. This CDR3 region has 18 residues. The CDR3 DNA follows: TGTGCCACCAGCAGAGATCACGCACTAGCGGGCCTCCAAGAGACCCAGTACTTC. This encodes CATSRDHALAGLQETQYF.

The V call is TRBV2, the J call TRBJ2-7, with 8 bases identical to TRBD2. Germline V CDR1 and CDR2: SNHLY, FYNNEI. The CDR3 runs to 15 residues. J was trimmed by 5 bases and V by 1 base; bases with no gene match: 7. CDR3: CASSEGRAGVDEQYF. CDR3 nucleotide sequence: TGTGCCAGCAGTGAAGGAAGAGCGGGAGTTGACGAGCAGTACTTC.

A few counts support this clone. This chain links TRBV5-1 with TRBJ2-7; 8 bases agree with TRBD1. V trimming: 3 bases; J trimming: 6 bases; junction bases outside the gene matches: 14. The length of the CDR3 is 16 residues. The germline CDR1 and CDR2 sequences are SGHRS and YFSETQ. CDR3 nucleotide sequence: TGCGCCAGCAGCTCCCAGACAGGGGCCTCCCTAGCCGAGCAGTACTTC. It yields the protein CASSSQTGASLAEQYF.

V usage is TRBV7-9 and J usage is TRBJ1-4, with TRBD1 matching over 10 bases. The ends lost 3 bases at V and 7 bases at J; junction bases unmatched: 8. CDR1 and CDR2 (germline): SEHNR, FQNEAQ (reference sequence). The CDR3 loop spans 16 amino acids. The CDR3 protein is CASSFGQGEEIEKLFF. CDR3 sequence (DNA): TGTGCCAGCAGCTTTGGACAGGGGGAGGAAATTGAAAAACTGTTTTTT.